The T cell receptor beta chain described here comes from a study of blood T cell repertoires in COVID-19. For the study at large: Acute and convalescent COVID-19 specimens originated in the United States, Italy and Spain. Nucleic acid was either cDNA or gDNA, and it came from T cells, B-cell-depleted T cells, or PBMCs.

In its sample, this clone is medium-sized (0.01 to 0.1%). This CDR3 has 16 amino acids. Trimming removed 1 base from V and 2 bases from J; junction bases left unmatched: 6. The V gene's germline CDR1 is GTSNPN and CDR2 SVGIG (reference sequence). Original methodology: Amplification of reference gene primers provided the estimated nucleated cell counts. Assay used: immunoSEQ multiplex PCR; TCRdb lists only in-frame clones, some missing. Clone size and V and J calls were adopted from that table, with D and trimming inferred from the DNA. The sample shows about 50,000 clones, around 85% of them seen only once.

This sequence joins TRBV30 and TRBJ2-2; 8 bases align to TRBD2. Sequences were obtained from peripheral blood. The receptor was isolated from a human donor in a cohort sampled during active COVID-19. The CDR3: CAWSGVAGTNTGELFF. CDR3 nucleotides: TGTGCCTGGAGTGGGGTAGCGGGGACAAACACCGGGGAGCTGTTTTTT.